This T cell receptor beta chain was profiled in a study of blood T cell repertoires in COVID-19. On the study more broadly: T cells, B-cell-depleted T cells, or PBMCs supplied cDNA or gDNA.

The CDR3 sequence is 15 residues long. Germline V lookup: CDR1 SGHTA, CDR2 FQGNSA. The V end was cut by 1 base, the J end by 2 bases, with 12 bases between. Authors' processing steps: Amplification of reference gene primers was used by the study to estimate nucleated cell counts. Produced via immunoSEQ multiplex PCR; TCRdb's table is partial and in-frame only. That table supplies the V and J calls and clone size; D and trimming were determined from the DNA. Of roughly 77,000 clones detected, 79% appear once; the ten largest clones hold more than 25%. Specimen: peripheral blood. The receptor was derived from a man aged 55-75 years with active or convalescent COVID-19. This chain connects TRBV7-2 to TRBJ2-7; weak D call: TRBD2 (6 bases). CDR3 in DNA: TGTGCCAGCAGCTTAGTGTTTGGGGGGACCTACGAGCAGTACTTC. Translation gives CASSLVFGGTYEQYF.